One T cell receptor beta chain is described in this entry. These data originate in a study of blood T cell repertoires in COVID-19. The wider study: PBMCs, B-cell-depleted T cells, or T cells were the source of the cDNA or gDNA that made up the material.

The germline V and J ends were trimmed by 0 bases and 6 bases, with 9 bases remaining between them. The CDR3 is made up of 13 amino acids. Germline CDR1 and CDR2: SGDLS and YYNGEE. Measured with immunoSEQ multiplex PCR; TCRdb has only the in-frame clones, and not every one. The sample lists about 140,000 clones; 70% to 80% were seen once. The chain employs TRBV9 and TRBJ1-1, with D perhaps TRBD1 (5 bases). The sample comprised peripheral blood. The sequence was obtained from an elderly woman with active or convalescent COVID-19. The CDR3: CASSVVGTSEAFF. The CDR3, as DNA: TGTGCCAGCAGCGTAGTGGGGACTTCTGAAGCTTTCTTT.